This T cell receptor beta chain was sequenced in a study of blood T cell repertoires in COVID-19. Germline lookup yields CDR1 LNHDA and CDR2 SQIVND (reference sequence). The V end lost 10 bases, the J end lost 4 bases, and 20 bases lay between the germline ends. The CDR3 spans 15 residues. Profiled with immunoSEQ multiplex PCR; TCRdb holds only in-frame clones, not every one. The data show roughly 170,000 clones, approximately 87% seen once. The sample taken for sequencing was peripheral blood. The gene calls are TRBV19 and TRBJ1-5; no definite D call. This receptor was taken from a man between 65 and 80 years old with active or convalescent COVID-19. The CDR3 sequence is CATSFERYGNQPQHF. CDR3 nucleotides: TGTGCCACTTCCTTTGAGAGGTATGGGAATCAGCCCCAGCATTTT. Based on the CDR3 plus reference TRBV19 and TRBJ1-5, the full variable domain is DGGITQSPKYLFRKEGQNVTLSCEQNLNHDAMYWYRQDPGQGLRLIYYSQIVNDFQKGDIAEGYSVSREKKESFPLTVTSAQKNPTAFYLCATSFERYGNQPQHFGDGTRLSIL.